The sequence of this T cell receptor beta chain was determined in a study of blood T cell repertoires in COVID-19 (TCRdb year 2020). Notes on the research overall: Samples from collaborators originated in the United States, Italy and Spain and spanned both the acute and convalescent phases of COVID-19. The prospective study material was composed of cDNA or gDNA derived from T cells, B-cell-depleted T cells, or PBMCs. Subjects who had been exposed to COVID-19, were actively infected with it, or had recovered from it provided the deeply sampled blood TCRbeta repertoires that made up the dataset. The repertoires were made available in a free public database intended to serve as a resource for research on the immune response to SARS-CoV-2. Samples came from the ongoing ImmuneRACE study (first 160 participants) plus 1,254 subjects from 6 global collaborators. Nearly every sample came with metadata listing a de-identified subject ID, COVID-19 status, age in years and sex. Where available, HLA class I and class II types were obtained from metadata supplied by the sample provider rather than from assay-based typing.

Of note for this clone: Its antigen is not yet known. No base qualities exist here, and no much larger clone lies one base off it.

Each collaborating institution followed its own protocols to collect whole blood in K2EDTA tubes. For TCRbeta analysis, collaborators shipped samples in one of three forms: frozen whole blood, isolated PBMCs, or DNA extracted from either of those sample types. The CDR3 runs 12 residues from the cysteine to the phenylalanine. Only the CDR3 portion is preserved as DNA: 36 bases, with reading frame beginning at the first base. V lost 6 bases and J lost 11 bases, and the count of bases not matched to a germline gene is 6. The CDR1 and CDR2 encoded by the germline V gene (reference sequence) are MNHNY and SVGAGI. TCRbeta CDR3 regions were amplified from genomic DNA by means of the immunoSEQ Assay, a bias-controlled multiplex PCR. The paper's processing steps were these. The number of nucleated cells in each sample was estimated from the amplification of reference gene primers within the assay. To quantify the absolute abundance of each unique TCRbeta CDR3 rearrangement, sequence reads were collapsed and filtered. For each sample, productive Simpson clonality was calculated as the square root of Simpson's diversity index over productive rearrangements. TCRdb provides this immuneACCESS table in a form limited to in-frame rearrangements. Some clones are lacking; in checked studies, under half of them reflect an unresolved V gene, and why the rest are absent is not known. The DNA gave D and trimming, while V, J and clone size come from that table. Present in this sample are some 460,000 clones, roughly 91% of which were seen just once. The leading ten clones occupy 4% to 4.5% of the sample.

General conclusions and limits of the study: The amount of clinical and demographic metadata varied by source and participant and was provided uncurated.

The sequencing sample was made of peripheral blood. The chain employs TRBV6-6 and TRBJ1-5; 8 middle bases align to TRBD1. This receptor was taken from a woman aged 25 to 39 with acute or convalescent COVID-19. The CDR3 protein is CASRNQGATQHF. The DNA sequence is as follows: TGTGCCAGCAGGAACCAGGGGGCAACCCAGCATTTT.